These 15 T cell receptor beta chains share one sample of origin, sequenced in a study of shared clonotypes between healthy human individuals. Assay used: immunoSEQ multiplex PCR; TCRdb lists only in-frame clones, some missing. The data show 95,000 to 120,000 clones, about 70% seen once. The sample consisted of memory CD8+ T cells sorted from blood. Subset of the sample: CD45RO+ cells pooled with CCR7-negative TemRA cells. All receptors come from a woman in her 30s in good health.

This clone was recorded many times. V gene TRBV15 combines with J gene TRBJ1-5, with 9 bases fitting TRBD1. Germline CDR1 reads LNHNV; CDR2 reads YYDKDF (reference sequence). Unmatched junction bases numbered 5, after V lost 5 bases and J lost 6 bases. This CDR3 is built from 14 residues. The CDR3 DNA sequence: TGTGCCACCAGCGAGGACAGGGGTTCTCAGCCCCAGCATTTT. Residues: CATSEDRGSQPQHF.

This clone was seen a handful of times. The chain is built from TRBV11-3 and TRBJ2-2; no clear D. V lost 5 bases to trimming and J lost 4 bases, with 11 bases between them. There are 14 residues in the CDR3. Germline-derived CDR1 and CDR2 are SGHNT and YENEEA. DNA of the CDR3: TGTGCCAGCAGCCGAGGCCCGGGCACCGGGGAGCTGTTTTTT. Translating gives CASSRGPGTGELFF.

The genes are TRBV14 and TRBJ1-6, with D possibly matching TRBD1 (5 bases). From germline, CDR1 is SGHDN and CDR2 FVKESK. This CDR3 spans 15 amino acids. Trimming shortened V by 3 bases and J by 10 bases, and 16 bases separated the two germline ends. In DNA, the CDR3 is TGTGCCAGCAGCCACCGGGACCGGGAACGCTCACCCCTCCACTTT. It translates to CASSHRDRERSPLHF.

Points on this clone: An end of the junction does not agree with germline; a read error may underlie this. V is TRBV6-4 and J is TRBJ1-5; no reliable D call. In germline, CDR1 is MRHNA, CDR2 SNTAGT. CDR3 length: 14 amino acids. CDR3: CASSYSTLSQPQHF. The DNA of the CDR3 is TGTGCCAGCAGTTACTCGACACTTTCCCAGCCCCAGCATTTT.

The J gene is TRBJ2-5, the V gene TRBV28, with 8 bases aligning to TRBD2. Germline trimming cut 6 bases from V and 3 bases from J; bases unmatched to any gene: 3. Germline V gene sequence: CDR1 MDHEN, CDR2 SYDVKM. The CDR3 is 13 amino acids. Here the CDR3 reads CASRAGVEETQYF. CDR3 DNA sequence: TGTGCCAGCAGAGCGGGAGTGGAAGAGACCCAGTACTTC.

The V and J genes are TRBV2 and TRBJ2-2, with a possible D match to TRBD1 (6 bases). The CDR3 consists of 15 residues. Trimming took 3 bases from V and 0 from J, leaving 8 bases between them. Germline CDR1 reads SNHLY; CDR2 reads FYNNEI. CDR3 in amino acids: CASSEDSSNTGELFF. The DNA of the CDR3 is TGTGCCAGCAGTGAGGACAGCTCGAACACCGGGGAGCTGTTTTTT.

This clone was seen only once. The chain carries TRBV7-8 and TRBJ1-1, with a possible D match to TRBD1 (5 bases). Trimming cost V 5 bases and J 0 bases, with 10 bases left between them. Germline V gives CDR1 SGHVS, CDR2 FQNEAQ. This CDR3 spans 14 amino acids. The CDR3: CASSPGLLNTEAFF. The CDR3 nucleotides read TGTGCCAGCAGCCCGGGACTATTGAACACTGAAGCTTTCTTT. The whole variable domain, remainder taken from reference TRBV7-8 and TRBJ1-1, is GAGVSQSPRYKVAKRGQDVALRCDPISGHVSLFWYQQALGQGPEFLTYFQNEAQLDKSGLPSDRFFAERPEGSVSTLKIQRTQQEDSAVYLCASSPGLLNTEAFFGQGTRLTVV.

This clone was found a few times. V and J are TRBV5-8 and TRBJ2-1, with TRBD2 matching 8 bases. This CDR3 comprises 16 residues. The J segment lost 2 bases and the V segment lost 4 bases, leaving 8 bases of the junction unmatched. In germline, CDR1 is SGHTS, CDR2 YDEGEE. The CDR3 DNA sequence: TGTGCCAGCAGCCAAGATGCAGCGGGAGCCTACAATGAGCAGTTCTTC. This codes for CASSQDAAGAYNEQFF.

This chain links TRBV30 with TRBJ1-1; D gene unclear. Looked up from germline, CDR1 is GTSNPN and CDR2 is SVGIG (reference sequence). The CDR3 spans 11 residues. V lost 3 bases to trimming and J lost 8 bases, with 10 bases between them. CDR3 amino acids: CAWSWRREAFF. The CDR3 region has the DNA TGTGCCTGGAGCTGGCGGAGGGAAGCTTTCTTT.

The CDR3 here is CASSFWITSGTSGTDTDTQYF. The CDR3 DNA follows: TGTGCCAGCAGTTTTTGGATAACGTCCGGGACTAGCGGGACCGACACAGATACGCAGTATTTT. The genes are TRBV28 and TRBJ2-3, with 13 bases that match TRBD2. The CDR3 is 21 amino acids. J was trimmed by 2 bases and V by 3 bases; bases with no gene match: 17. The germline gives CDR1 MDHEN, CDR2 SYDVKM.

This clone was counted many times. The chain couples TRBV4-1 to TRBJ1-2; TRBD1 matches 7 bases. In germline, CDR1 is MGHRA, CDR2 YSYEKL. The CDR3 contains 19 residues. After removal of 4 bases from V and 1 base from J, the junction contained 18 bases not matched to a gene. CDR3 in amino acids: CASSPVNRDSRSLNYGYTF. In DNA, the CDR3 is TGCGCCAGCAGCCCAGTAAACCGGGACAGCCGAAGCCTTAACTATGGCTACACCTTC.

This clone turned up a few times. The rearrangement links TRBV5-4 to TRBJ2-2, with a weak D call TRBD1 (7 bases). The CDR3 contains 14 residues. The V gene lost 4 bases and the J gene lost 5 bases, with 12 bases spanning the gap. Germline V lookup: CDR1 SGHNT, CDR2 YYREEE (reference sequence). The CDR3 sequence: CASSQGEVTGELFF. In DNA, the CDR3 is TGTGCCAGCAGCCAGGGGGAGGTGACCGGGGAGCTGTTTTTT.

The chain joins TRBV27 to TRBJ1-5; 9 positions match TRBD1. Germline assignment: CDR1 MNHEY and CDR2 SMNVEV (reference sequence). V gave up 2 bases and J gave up 3 bases; unmatched junction bases: 2. This CDR3 has 15 residues. CDR3 coding DNA: TGTGCCAGCAGTTTAACAGGGGGCTCCAATCAGCCCCAGCATTTT. Its protein is CASSLTGGSNQPQHF.

About this clone itself: This likely traces to a read error, being one base from a far larger clone. The chain recombines TRBV6-5 with TRBJ1-2, with D possibly TRBD1 on 6 matching bases. The CDR3 runs to 14 residues. Germline CDR1 is MNHEY and CDR2 is SVGAGI. CDR3 DNA: TGTGCCAGCAGTACCCTCGGGGGCTTCTATGGCCACACCTTC. Translating it yields CASSTLGGFYGHTF.

The V and J genes are TRBV4-2 and TRBJ2-7, with 8 bases that match TRBD2. The CDR3 is made up of 17 amino acids. CDR1 LGHNA and CDR2 YNFKEQ come from the germline V gene. V shed 2 bases, J shed 5 bases, and the junction held 14 bases outside the gene matches. CDR3 bases: TGTGCCAGCAGCCAAAGAATAAAAAGCGGGAGAAGTCACGAGCAGTACTTC. As protein: CASSQRIKSGRSHEQYF.